The sequence of this TCR beta chain was determined in a study of blood T cell repertoires in COVID-19. Overall study context: COVID-19 samples collected from the United States, Italy and Spain covered acute and convalescent phases. The analysed material was cDNA or gDNA that came from T cells, B-cell-depleted T cells, or PBMCs.

This clone showed up just a few times. As originally analysed: Using reference gene primer amplification, nucleated cell counts were estimated. The protocol was immunoSEQ multiplex PCR, while the TCRdb copy is restricted to in-frame clones and leaves out a portion. V, J and clone size are taken as reported in that table, and D and trimming were inferred from the DNA itself. The sample lists fewer than 70,000 clones, roughly 85% occurring once. In germline, CDR1 is LNHNV, CDR2 YYDKDF (reference sequence). Trimming removed 4 bases from V and 0 bases from J, with 10 bases in between. The CDR3 consists of 15 residues.

The sequenced sample consisted of peripheral blood. The source is a man older than 75 with acute or convalescent COVID-19. The rearrangement joins TRBV15 to TRBJ2-1, with D perhaps TRBD2 (6 bases). CDR3 residues: CATSKEGSSYNEQFF. The DNA of the CDR3 is TGTGCCACCAGCAAGGAGGGGAGCTCCTACAATGAGCAGTTCTTC. Complete variable domain (other parts from reference TRBV15 and TRBJ2-1): DAMVIQNPRYQVTQFGKPVTLSCSQTLNHNVMYWYQQKSSQAPKLLFHYYDKDFNNEADTPDNFQSRRPNTSFCFLDIRSPGLGDTAMYLCATSKEGSSYNEQFFGPGTRLTVL.